This is a list of T cell receptor beta chains from one sample in a study of early T cells in non-severe SARS-CoV-2 infection. TCRdb used MiXCR to reprocess the 5' RACE reads, holding one entry per CDR3 protein. The profile covers roughly 56,000 distinct CDR3 sequences, with around 8% appearing a single time and approximately 4% taken by the ten largest. Sequences were obtained from whole blood. The receptors were gathered from an adult who was a healthcare worker with PCR-confirmed SARS-CoV-2 infection or an uninfected control (not recorded which). Both conserved end residues are part of each CDR3. The order of the fields is CDR3 length, V gene, clone size, J gene, D gene, CDR3 protein, CDR3 DNA. A D gene is named only where the DNA matches it firmly. Some rows mark clone size as missing; the rest say once, few, many or name a class of expanded clone.

cdr3_length: 15; v_call: TRBV28; clone_size: many; j_call: TRBJ1-1; d_call: NA; cdr3_aa: CASSSPVGRGTEAFF; cdr3_nt: TGTGCCAGCAGTTCTCCTGTAGGGAGGGGCACTGAAGCTTTCTTT
cdr3_length: 15; v_call: TRBV5-6; clone_size: NA; j_call: TRBJ2-7; d_call: NA; cdr3_aa: CASSLGLRGRYEQYF; cdr3_nt: TGTGCCAGCAGCTTGGGGCTAAGGGGCCGCTACGAGCAGTACTTC
cdr3_length: 15; v_call: TRBV15; clone_size: few; j_call: TRBJ2-7; d_call: TRBD1; cdr3_aa: CATSRDSDRPYEQYF; cdr3_nt: TGTGCCACCAGCAGAGATTCGGACAGGCCCTACGAGCAGTACTTC
cdr3_length: 16; v_call: TRBV19; clone_size: NA; j_call: TRBJ2-1; d_call: NA; cdr3_aa: CASKDLTARVNNEQFF; cdr3_nt: TGTGCCAGTAAAGATCTTACGGCCAGGGTGAACAATGAGCAGTTCTTC
cdr3_length: 15; v_call: TRBV10-2; clone_size: few; j_call: TRBJ2-4; d_call: NA; cdr3_aa: CASNRGRLDKNIQYF; cdr3_nt: TGCGCCAGCAACCGGGGGCGTTTAGACAAAAACATTCAGTACTTC
cdr3_length: 16; v_call: TRBV11-2; clone_size: NA; j_call: TRBJ2-3; d_call: NA; cdr3_aa: CASSLAGRDNTDTQYF; cdr3_nt: TGTGCCAGCAGCTTAGCGGGGCGGGATAACACAGATACGCAGTATTTT
cdr3_length: 12; v_call: TRBV29-1; clone_size: many; j_call: TRBJ2-2; d_call: NA; cdr3_aa: CSVSENTGELFF; cdr3_nt: TGCAGCGTTTCGGAGAACACCGGGGAGCTGTTTTTT
cdr3_length: 14; v_call: TRBV7-2; clone_size: NA; j_call: TRBJ1-4; d_call: NA; cdr3_aa: CASSSRVGQGKLFF; cdr3_nt: TGTGCCAGCAGCTCAAGGGTTGGGCAAGGAAAACTGTTTTTT
cdr3_length: 14; v_call: TRBV7-2; clone_size: NA; j_call: TRBJ2-5; d_call: NA; cdr3_aa: CASSLSRGGETQYF; cdr3_nt: TGTGCCAGCAGCTTGAGCAGGGGAGGCGAGACCCAGTACTTC
cdr3_length: 13; v_call: TRBV18; clone_size: many; j_call: TRBJ2-3; d_call: NA; cdr3_aa: CASSPGQVGVQYF; cdr3_nt: TGTGCCAGCTCACCGGGTCAGGTCGGGGTGCAGTATTTT
cdr3_length: 16; v_call: TRBV6-5; clone_size: many; j_call: TRBJ2-3; d_call: NA; cdr3_aa: CASSYSGLAISDTQYF; cdr3_nt: TGTGCCAGCAGTTACTCGGGGCTAGCGATCTCAGATACGCAGTATTTT
cdr3_length: 15; v_call: TRBV25-1; clone_size: few; j_call: TRBJ2-7; d_call: TRBD2; cdr3_aa: CASSFVLAGAYEQYF; cdr3_nt: TGTGCCAGCAGTTTTGTCCTAGCGGGAGCCTACGAGCAGTACTTC
cdr3_length: 15; v_call: TRBV30; clone_size: NA; j_call: TRBJ1-2; d_call: TRBD1; cdr3_aa: CAWSVPDRVGYGYTF; cdr3_nt: TGTGCCTGGAGTGTACCGGACAGGGTGGGCTATGGCTACACCTTC
cdr3_length: 14; v_call: TRBV28; clone_size: NA; j_call: TRBJ1-2; d_call: TRBD1; cdr3_aa: CASSPPTGENGYTF; cdr3_nt: TGTGCCAGCAGCCCCCCGACAGGGGAGAACGGCTACACCTTC
cdr3_length: 14; v_call: TRBV6-1; clone_size: NA; j_call: TRBJ1-1; d_call: NA; cdr3_aa: CASTRWSPNTEAFF; cdr3_nt: TGTGCCAGCACCCGGTGGAGCCCGAACACTGAAGCTTTCTTT
cdr3_length: 15; v_call: TRBV10-3; clone_size: NA; j_call: TRBJ2-1; d_call: NA; cdr3_aa: CAIRKDGTSYNEQFF; cdr3_nt: TGTGCCATCAGGAAGGACGGGACCTCCTACAATGAGCAGTTCTTC